This T cell receptor (beta chain) was captured by sequencing in a study of T cells in Graves' hyperthyroidism and ophthalmopathy. Clinical symptoms, serum thyroxine and TRAb, thyroid ultrasound and orbital computed tomography were used for the diagnoses. This clonotype occurred a few times. Looked up from germline, CDR1 is LGHNA and CDR2 is YNFKEQ. Trimming took 0 bases from V and 2 from J, leaving 11 bases between them. The CDR3 loop spans 16 amino acids. Amplification targeted TCR beta CDR3 regions from RNA transcripts. HTBI primers were used for first-round RT-PCR of the TCR CDR3. TCRdb independently ran MiXCR on the multiplex PCR reads; one entry per CDR3 protein. Of around 450,000 distinct CDR3 sequences listed, more than 15% are singletons.

The source is a woman aged 18-30 years with Graves' hyperthyroidism. The rearrangement links TRBV4-2 to TRBJ1-5; D remains ambiguous. Sequenced input: blood. The CDR3 DNA reads as TGTGCCAGCAGCCAAGAGTTAGGGTCGGGCAATCAGCCCCAGCATTTT. Protein: CASSQELGSGNQPQHF.